A single sample is the source of the 18 T cell receptor beta chains below, sequenced in a study of CD8+CD57+ T cells in acquired aplastic anemia. Profiling of TCR beta VDJ combinations and CDR3 sequences used genomic DNA as template. A single record per CDR3 protein comes from TCRdb applying MiXCR to the reads. Among 400,000 to 450,000 distinct CDR3 sequences listed, 55% to 70% were seen once. The sample was sorted CD4+, CD8+, or CD8+CD57+ T cells (not recorded which) from PBMCs. These receptors were taken from a human donor in good health, serving as a control.

This clonotype has more than one count but fewer than ten. CDR3 sequence reads: CASRTGPYGYTF. As DNA, the CDR3 is TGTGCCAGCCGGACGGGACCCTATGGCTACACCTTC. The chain employs TRBV7-3 and TRBJ1-2, with D possibly being TRBD1 (5 bases). CDR1 SGHTA and CDR2 FQGTGA come from the germline V gene. Trimming stripped 8 bases from V and 4 bases from J, with 11 bases between. The CDR3 contains 12 residues.

This clonotype was found many times. The V call is TRBV19, the J call TRBJ2-7; D not resolved. V lost 6 bases and J 3 bases, leaving 18 bases between the germline ends. This CDR3 is 15 amino acids long. Germline V CDR1 and CDR2: LNHDA, SQIVND (reference sequence). CDR3 sequence: CASSRNSLSGYEQYF. CDR3 coding DNA: TGTGCCAGTAGCCGGAACTCCCTCTCCGGCTACGAGCAGTACTTC.

The chain joins TRBV9 to TRBJ2-3; D unresolved. Germline V lookup: CDR1 SGDLS, CDR2 YYNGEE. V gave up 0 bases and J gave up 0 bases, with 8 bases separating them. This CDR3 spans 15 amino acids. The CDR3 DNA is TGTGCCAGCAGCGTAGGTCACGGGAGCACAGATACGCAGTATTTT. Amino acid sequence: CASSVGHGSTDTQYF.

V gene TRBV12-3 or TRBV12-4 combines with J gene TRBJ1-2; maybe TRBD1 (5 bases). The V end was cut by 7 bases, the J end by 4 bases, with 16 bases between. The CDR3 is made up of 14 amino acids. In DNA, the CDR3 is TGTGCCAGCAATGGTCGAGACGGGACCTATGGCTACACCTTC. Its translation is CASNGRDGTYGYTF.

This clonotype has a handful of counts. V gene TRBV6-1 combines with J gene TRBJ2-7; D is tentatively TRBD1 or TRBD2 (5 bases each). Trimming cost V 2 bases and J 0 bases, with 17 bases left between them. This CDR3 has 17 amino acids. Germline-derived CDR1 and CDR2 are MNHNS and SASEGT. CDR3 region: CASSEHYRGLPSYEQYF. Written as DNA, the CDR3 is TGTGCCAGCAGTGAACATTATCGGGGCTTGCCCTCCTACGAGCAGTACTTC.

The V gene is TRBV20-1, the J gene TRBJ2-3; 9 positions agree with TRBD1. V was clipped by 5 bases and J by 2 bases; unmatched bases: 14. The CDR3 has 17 residues. Germline V gives CDR1 DFQATT, CDR2 SNEGSKA (reference sequence). CDR3 nucleotides: TGCAGTGCTTCGGATCGGGTGGGGACAGGGTTCACAGATACGCAGTATTTT. This codes for CSASDRVGTGFTDTQYF.

This clonotype was seen ten or more times. V usage is TRBV6-5 and J usage is TRBJ1-1; D uncertain. Trimming removed 5 bases at V and 0 bases at J, with 13 bases between. The CDR3 spans 15 residues. From germline, CDR1 is MNHEY and CDR2 SVGAGI. CDR3 amino acids: CASSPTEYMNTEAFF. The CDR3, as DNA: TGTGCCAGCAGTCCCACGGAGTACATGAACACTGAAGCTTTCTTT.

This clonotype was observed a single time. The V call is TRBV7-6, the J call TRBJ1-1; unclear D gene. CDR3 length equals 17 residues. Germline CDR1 SGHVS, CDR2 FNYEAQ. V lost 10 bases and J 0 bases, leaving 24 bases between the germline ends. The CDR3 nucleotides are TGTGCCATCCCCGAGTGTGGCCCAGGATGGATGAACACTGAAGCTTTCTTT. This encodes CAIPECGPGWMNTEAFF.

The J gene is TRBJ1-2, the V gene TRBV27; unclear D gene. Trimming left V 3 bases short and J 5 bases short, with 10 bases between. The CDR3 is 13 amino acids. The germline gives CDR1 MNHEY, CDR2 SMNVEV (reference sequence). This CDR3 is CASSFSSGYGYTF. CDR3 DNA: TGTGCCAGCAGTTTTTCCTCAGGATATGGCTACACCTTC.

This clonotype was seen at least ten times. V gene TRBV10-3 combines with J gene TRBJ1-1; 8 nucleotides match TRBD1. Germline V gene sequence: CDR1 ENHRY, CDR2 SYGVKD. The CDR3 has 14 residues. The V and J ends lost 4 bases and 6 bases, in that order; junction bases with no gene match: 7. In nucleotides, the CDR3 is TGTGCCATCAGTGGCGACAGGGGATCCCCTGAAGCTTTCTTT. Translated, it gives CAISGDRGSPEAFF.

A word on this clonotype: Here the CDR3 omits its conserved ending phenylalanine or tryptophan, so a read error is the likely source. Because the CDR3's place on the DNA is in doubt, the DNA is left out and the CDR3 is given as listed by TCRdb. The genes are TRBV7-2 and TRBJ1-2; the table calls TRBD1, which could not be checked here. With termini counted, the CDR3 has 12 amino acids. Germline CDR1 reads SGHTA; CDR2 reads FQGNSA. CDR3 loop: CAGSEAGGQGRM.

The genes are TRBV7-9 and TRBJ1-1; the D is unclear. The germline gives CDR1 SEHNR, CDR2 FQNEAQ (reference sequence). Trimming shortened V by 3 bases and J by 14 bases, and 22 bases separated the two germline ends. The CDR3 runs to 14 residues. CDR3: CASSFRPFYAQYFF. The CDR3 bases are TGTGCCAGCAGCTTCAGGCCTTTCTACGCGCAGTACTTCTTT. Using reference TRBV7-9 and TRBJ1-1 for the parts outside the CDR3, the full variable domain is DTGVSQNPRHKITKRGQNVTFRCDPISEHNRLYWYRQTLGQGPEFLTYFQNEAQLEKSRLLSDRFSAERPKGSFSTLEIQRTEQGDSAMYLCASSFRPFYAQYFFGQGTRLTVV.

This clonotype was recorded many times. The chain recombines TRBV5-6 with TRBJ2-2; possibly TRBD1 for D (5 bases). The germline V and J ends were trimmed by 1 base and 3 bases, with 13 bases remaining between them. This CDR3 region has 16 residues. Germline CDR1 reads SGHDT; CDR2 reads YYEEEE. The CDR3 DNA reads TGTGCCAGCAGCTTGTCGGGCAGGGTGGACACCGGGGAGCTGTTTTTT. Translation gives CASSLSGRVDTGELFF.

The V call is TRBV7-6, the J call TRBJ2-7; D remains ambiguous. Germline lookup yields CDR1 SGHVS and CDR2 FNYEAQ. The V end lost 2 bases, the J end lost 0 bases, and 11 bases lay between the germline ends. The CDR3 is 15 residues long. CDR3 sequence: CASSLSPTTSYEQYF. The CDR3 bases are TGTGCCAGCAGCTTAAGTCCGACAACCTCCTACGAGCAGTACTTC.

The chain links TRBV12-5 to TRBJ1-5; 7 positions match TRBD1. This CDR3 has 14 amino acids. Germline V gene data show CDR1 as LGHNT and CDR2 as FRNRAP. Here the CDR3 reads CASRNRGSNQPQHF. In nucleotides, the CDR3 is TGTGCCAGCCGGAACAGGGGAAGCAATCAGCCCCAGCATTTT.

The chain has TRBV20-1 and TRBJ2-1; D remains ambiguous. This CDR3 is built from 12 residues. The germline V gene has CDR1 DFQATT and CDR2 SNEGSKA (reference sequence). V shed 3 bases and J shed 14 bases, with 17 bases lying between them. The chain's CDR3 is CSARPLAVNKFF. CDR3 sequence (DNA): TGCAGTGCTAGGCCCCTTGCAGTTAACAAGTTCTTC.

A note on this clonotype: A much larger clone is a single base away; this may be a read error. The chain couples TRBV11-1 to TRBJ2-7; D is unclear. CDR3 length equals 12 residues. Germline CDR1 is SGHAT and CDR2 is FQDESV (reference sequence). The V gene lost 4 bases and the J gene lost 2 bases, with 6 bases spanning the gap. CDR3 sequence (DNA): TGTGCCAGCAGCTCTGAAGCCTACGAGCAGTACTTC. Translated, it gives CASSSEAYEQYF. Combining the CDR3 with reference TRBV11-1 and TRBJ2-7 gives the whole variable domain EAEVAQSPRYKITEKSQAVAFWCDPISGHATLYWYRQILGQGPELLVQFQDESVVDDSQLPKDRFSAERLKGVDSTLKIQPAELGDSAMYLCASSSEAYEQYFGPGTRLTVT.

A note on this clonotype: An end of the junction does not agree with germline; a read error may underlie this. The rearrangement links TRBV7-2 to TRBJ2-7; TRBD1 matches at 8 bases. Germline V gene lookup returns CDR1 SGHTA and CDR2 FQGNSA. CDR3 size: 13 residues. Written as DNA, the CDR3 is TGTGCCAGCAGCTTCACGATGACAGGGGAGGAGCAGTTC. It is translated as CASSFTMTGEEQF.